The 11 T cell receptor beta chains below were found in one sample sequenced in a study of blood T cell repertoires in COVID-19. Some clones are missing from TCRdb's copy, which holds only in-frame ones; the method was immunoSEQ multiplex PCR. The profile shows 40,000 to 50,000 clones, 70% to 90% of them singletons. The sequenced sample consisted of peripheral blood. These TCRs come from a man between 65 and 85 years old with acute or convalescent COVID-19.

J is TRBJ2-7 and V is TRBV19; maybe TRBD2 (6 bases). This CDR3 spans 15 amino acids. Trimming left V 5 bases short and J 2 bases short, with 16 bases between. From germline, CDR1 is LNHDA and CDR2 SQIVND (reference sequence). This CDR3 reads CASSGGLEFTYEQYF. CDR3 DNA: TGTGCCAGTAGTGGGGGACTGGAGTTCACCTACGAGCAGTACTTC.

This chain connects TRBV19 to TRBJ1-1; D gene uncertain. The CDR3 runs 17 residues. Per germline, CDR1 LNHDA and CDR2 SQIVND (reference sequence). Trimming left V 3 bases short and J 3 bases short, with 20 bases between. CDR3 coding DNA: TGTGCCAGTAGTATGGGGTTACGGGAGCTATGGGACACTGAAGCTTTCTTT. Residues: CASSMGLRELWDTEAFF. Full variable domain (missing parts from reference TRBV19 and TRBJ1-1): DGGITQSPKYLFRKEGQNVTLSCEQNLNHDAMYWYRQDPGQGLRLIYYSQIVNDFQKGDIAEGYSVSREKKESFPLTVTSAQKNPTAFYLCASSMGLRELWDTEAFFGQGTRLTVV.

The chain links TRBV5-4 to TRBJ2-7, with a possible D match to TRBD2 (6 bases). The V end lost 0 bases, the J end lost 0 bases, and 10 bases lay between the germline ends. CDR3 length: 15 amino acids. The germline gives CDR1 SGHNT, CDR2 YYREEE (reference sequence). The CDR3 is CASSLGAGSSYEQYF. In DNA, the CDR3 is TGTGCCAGCAGCTTGGGGGCGGGGAGCTCCTACGAGCAGTACTTC.

For the CDR3, the DNA is TGTGCCAGTACCACCTATATGAACACTGAAGCTTTCTTT. Protein sequence: CASTTYMNTEAFF. The V gene is TRBV19, the J gene TRBJ1-1; D is undetermined. The CDR3 contains 13 residues. V dropped 7 bases and J dropped 0 bases, with 9 bases sitting between them. Looked up from germline, CDR1 is LNHDA and CDR2 is SQIVND (reference sequence). The full variable domain, rest sourced from reference TRBV19 and TRBJ1-1, is DGGITQSPKYLFRKEGQNVTLSCEQNLNHDAMYWYRQDPGQGLRLIYYSQIVNDFQKGDIAEGYSVSREKKESFPLTVTSAQKNPTAFYLCASTTYMNTEAFFGQGTRLTVV.

The chain couples TRBV4-3 to TRBJ1-1; 8 nucleotides match TRBD1. The CDR3 has 14 residues. The J segment lost 7 bases and the V segment lost 1 base, leaving 5 bases of the junction unmatched. CDR1 and CDR2 from the germline V gene are LGHNA and YSLEER. CDR3 sequence: CASSQAQGASEAFF. DNA of the CDR3: TGCGCCAGCAGCCAAGCCCAGGGGGCTAGTGAAGCTTTCTTT.

The chain is built from TRBV10-3 and TRBJ1-1; possibly TRBD1 for D (6 bases). The CDR3 spans 12 residues. Trimming took off 4 bases at V and 10 bases at J, with 13 bases between the two ends. Germline assignment: CDR1 ENHRY and CDR2 SYGVKD. The CDR3 spells CAISARDKRAFF. CDR3 in DNA: TGTGCCATCAGTGCCCGGGACAAAAGAGCTTTCTTT.

V is TRBV6-5 and J is TRBJ1-5; 8 bases map to TRBD1. V dropped 6 bases and J dropped 0; count of bases not matched to a gene: 4. CDR3 length: 15 residues. Per germline, CDR1 MNHEY and CDR2 SVGAGI. CDR3 DNA: TGTGCCAGCAGGGAGGGACAGGATAGCAATCAGCCCCAGCATTTT. Amino acids: CASREGQDSNQPQHF.

The chain couples TRBV19 to TRBJ1-5; D is undetermined. The germline V and J ends were trimmed by 7 bases and 3 bases, with 7 bases remaining between them. The CDR3 spans 12 residues. The germline V gene has CDR1 LNHDA and CDR2 SQIVND (reference sequence). The CDR3 sequence: CASNEVNQPQHF. The CDR3 DNA follows: TGTGCCAGTAACGAGGTCAATCAGCCCCAGCATTTT.

The chain has TRBV5-1 and TRBJ2-7; D remains unclear. The CDR3 has 14 amino acids. In germline, CDR1 is SGHRS, CDR2 YFSETQ. V was trimmed by 0 bases and J by 3 bases, leaving 10 bases between them. CDR3 DNA: TGCGCCAGCAGCTTGGAGTTTGGCGGCTACGAGCAGTACTTC. It yields the protein CASSLEFGGYEQYF.

The J gene is TRBJ2-1, the V gene TRBV9; D uncertain. The length of the CDR3 is 16 residues. CDR1 and CDR2 (germline): SGDLS, YYNGEE. V was trimmed by 1 base and J by 0 bases, leaving 11 bases between them. The CDR3: CASSVLRSSSYNEQFF. The CDR3 DNA reads TGTGCCAGCAGCGTATTGAGGTCAAGCTCCTACAATGAGCAGTTCTTC. Filled out from reference TRBV9 and TRBJ2-1, the complete variable domain reads DSGVTQTPKHLITATGQRVTLRCSPRSGDLSVYWYQQSLDQGLQFLIQYYNGEERAKGNILERFSAQQFPDLHSELNLSSLELGDSALYFCASSVLRSSSYNEQFFGPGTRLTVL.

The rearrangement joins TRBV4-2 to TRBJ2-1; 9 bases are a match to TRBD2. The CDR3 runs to 15 residues. V trimming: 4 bases; J trimming: 7 bases; junction bases outside the gene matches: 8. Germline assignment: CDR1 LGHNA and CDR2 YNFKEQ. CDR3 in amino acids: CASSPNLAGKNEQFF. CDR3 coding DNA: TGTGCCAGCAGCCCCAACCTAGCGGGAAAGAATGAGCAGTTCTTC.